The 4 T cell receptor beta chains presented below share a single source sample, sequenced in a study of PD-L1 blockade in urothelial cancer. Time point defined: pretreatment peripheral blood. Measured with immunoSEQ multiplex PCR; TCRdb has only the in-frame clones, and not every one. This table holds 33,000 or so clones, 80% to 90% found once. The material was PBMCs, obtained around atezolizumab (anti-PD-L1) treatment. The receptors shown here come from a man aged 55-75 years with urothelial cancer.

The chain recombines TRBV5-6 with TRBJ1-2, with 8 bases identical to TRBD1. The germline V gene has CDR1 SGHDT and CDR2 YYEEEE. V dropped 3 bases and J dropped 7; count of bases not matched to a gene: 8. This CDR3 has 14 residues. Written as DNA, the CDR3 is TGTGCCAGCAGCTCGGGACAGGACCACCGTGGCTACACCTTC. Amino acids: CASSSGQDHRGYTF.

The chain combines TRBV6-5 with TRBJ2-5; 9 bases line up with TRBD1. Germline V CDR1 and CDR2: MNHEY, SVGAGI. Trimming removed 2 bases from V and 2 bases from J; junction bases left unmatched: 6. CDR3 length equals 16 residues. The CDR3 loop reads CASSYRSTGGQETQYF. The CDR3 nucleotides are TGTGCCAGCAGTTACCGATCGACAGGGGGGCAAGAGACCCAGTACTTC.

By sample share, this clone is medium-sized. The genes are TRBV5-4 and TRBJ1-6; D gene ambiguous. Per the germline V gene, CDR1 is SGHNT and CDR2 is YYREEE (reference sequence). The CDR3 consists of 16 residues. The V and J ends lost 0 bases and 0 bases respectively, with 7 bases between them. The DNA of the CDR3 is TGTGCCAGCAGCTTGGGGGCGAGCTCCTATAATTCACCCCTCCACTTT. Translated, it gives CASSLGASSYNSPLHF.

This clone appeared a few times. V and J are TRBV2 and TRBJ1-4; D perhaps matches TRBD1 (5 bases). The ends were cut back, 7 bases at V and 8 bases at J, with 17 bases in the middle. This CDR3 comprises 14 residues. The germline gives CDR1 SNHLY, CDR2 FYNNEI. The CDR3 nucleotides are TGTGCCAGCAACGGAGCCAGGGTAGGCGAAAAACTGTTTTTT. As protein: CASNGARVGEKLFF.